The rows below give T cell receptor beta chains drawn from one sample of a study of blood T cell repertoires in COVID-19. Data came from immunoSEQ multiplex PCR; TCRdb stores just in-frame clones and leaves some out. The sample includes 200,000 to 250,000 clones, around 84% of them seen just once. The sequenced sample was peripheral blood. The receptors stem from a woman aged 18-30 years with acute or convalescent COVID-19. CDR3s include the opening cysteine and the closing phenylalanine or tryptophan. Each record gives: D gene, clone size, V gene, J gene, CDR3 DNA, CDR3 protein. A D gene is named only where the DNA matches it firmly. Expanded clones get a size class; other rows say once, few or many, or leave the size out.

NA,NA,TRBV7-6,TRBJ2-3,TGTGCCAGCAGCTTCGGAGCGGCCGGTAGCACAGATACGCAGTATTTT,CASSFGAAGSTDTQYF
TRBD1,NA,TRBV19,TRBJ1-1,TGTGCCAGTATGGAGGGGGACAGGATTAACACTGAAGCTTTCTTT,CASMEGDRINTEAFF
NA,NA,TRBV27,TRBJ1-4,TGTGCCAGCAGTTTACGACGACAGGATGGAAAACTGTTTTTT,CASSLRRQDGKLFF
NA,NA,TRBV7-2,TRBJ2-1,TGTGCCAGCAGCTTAAGTCGGGGTGAGCAGTTCTTC,CASSLSRGEQFF
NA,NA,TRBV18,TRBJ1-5,TGTGCCAGCTCGGGCGGGGGGACTCAGCCCCAGCATTTT,CASSGGGTQPQHF
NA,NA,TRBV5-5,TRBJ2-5,TGTGCCAGCAGCCCAACAGGACAAGAGACCCAGTACTTC,CASSPTGQETQYF
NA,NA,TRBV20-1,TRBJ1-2,TGCATTACCGGAGAGAACTATGGCTACACCTTC,CITGENYGYTF
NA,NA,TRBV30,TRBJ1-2,TGTGCCTGGAGGACAACGAGGGACTATGGCTACACCTTC,CAWRTTRDYGYTF
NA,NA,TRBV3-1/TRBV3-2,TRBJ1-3,TGTGCCAGCAGCCTGGTGGCAGGGAGGAACACCATATATTTT,CASSLVAGRNTIYF
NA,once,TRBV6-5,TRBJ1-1,TGTGCCAGCAGTTATCTGGGCAGTAGGAACACTGAAGCTTTCTTT,CASSYLGSRNTEAFF
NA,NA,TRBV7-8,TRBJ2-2,TGTGCCAGCAGCTTAGTTAGGGGCACCGGGGAGCTGTTTTTT,CASSLVRGTGELFF
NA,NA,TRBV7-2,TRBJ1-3,TGTGCCAGCAGCCCAGACACAGGCTCTGGAAACACCATATATTTT,CASSPDTGSGNTIYF
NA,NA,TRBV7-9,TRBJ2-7,TGTGCCAGCACCCCACAGGACCTCTTC,CASTPQDLF
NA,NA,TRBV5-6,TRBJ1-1,TGTGCCAGCAGCTTGGGCCGGTTCTCAGAAGCTTTCTTT,CASSLGRFSEAFF
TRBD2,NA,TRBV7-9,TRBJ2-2,TGTGCCAGCAGCCCCAGCGGGACGTCCCTAAACACCGGGGAGCTGTTTTTT,CASSPSGTSLNTGELFF
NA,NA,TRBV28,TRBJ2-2,TGTGCCAGCAGTTTCACTCTACTAAACACCGGGGAGCTGTTTTTT,CASSFTLLNTGELFF
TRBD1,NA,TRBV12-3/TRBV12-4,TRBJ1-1,TGTGCCAGCAACAGGGACAGGGGGACTGAAGCTTTCTTT,CASNRDRGTEAFF
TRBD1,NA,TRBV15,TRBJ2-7,TGTGCCACCAGCAGAGCGGGACAGGGGGAGATCTACGAGCAGTACTTC,CATSRAGQGEIYEQYF
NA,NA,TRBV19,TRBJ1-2,TGTGCCACCAAGGACCCAGGGTCCCAAATCCGCTATGGCTACACCTTC,CATKDPGSQIRYGYTF
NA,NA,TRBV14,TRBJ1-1,TGTGCCAGCAGCCTACAGGGATACACTGAAGCTTTCTTT,CASSLQGYTEAFF
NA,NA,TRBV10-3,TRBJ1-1,TGTGCCATCAGCGCCGGGGGGGACACTGAAGCTTTCTTT,CAISAGGDTEAFF
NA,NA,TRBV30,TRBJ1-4,TGTGCCTGGAGAGTCGGGGATGCGAATGAAAAACTGTTTTTT,CAWRVGDANEKLFF
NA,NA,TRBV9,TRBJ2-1,TGTGCCAGCAGCGTAGAAGACAGGTATTCCTACAATGAGCAGTTCTTC,CASSVEDRYSYNEQFF
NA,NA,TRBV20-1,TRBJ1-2,TGCAGTGCTAGTGATATTACAGGAATTGGTTATGGCTACACCTTC,CSASDITGIGYGYTF
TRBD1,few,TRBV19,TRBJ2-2,TGTGCCAGTAGTCTCCGAACAGGGGGCTTCAACACCGGGGAGCTGTTTTTT,CASSLRTGGFNTGELFF
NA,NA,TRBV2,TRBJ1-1,TGTGCCAGCAGTGGGGAGGGGCACACTGAAGCTTTCTTT,CASSGEGHTEAFF
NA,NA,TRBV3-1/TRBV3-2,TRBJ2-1,TGTGCCAGCAGCCAGGGGCGGTACTCCTACAATGAGCAGTTCTTC,CASSQGRYSYNEQFF
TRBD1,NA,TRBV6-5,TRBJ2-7,TGTGCCAGCAGCCGGACAGGATTAATTTCCTACGAGCAGTACTTC,CASSRTGLISYEQYF